The following is a T cell receptor beta chain sequence with its context. These data come from a study of blood T cell repertoires in COVID-19. Losses at the gene ends were 7 bases for V and 3 bases for J; bases not matched to a gene: 11. Per germline, CDR1 MNHEY and CDR2 SVGAGI. This CDR3 region has 15 residues. Original data processing: The authors estimated nucleated cell counts from reference gene primer amplification. TCRdb keeps only in-frame clones here, not all; method: immunoSEQ multiplex PCR. V, J and clone size reflect that table, while D and trimming were determined from the DNA. This table holds approximately 190,000 clones, under 85% found once.

This TCR was recovered from a man in his sixties with active or convalescent COVID-19. Sequenced: peripheral blood. The rearrangement joins TRBV6-5 to TRBJ2-5; 7 bases agree with TRBD1. The CDR3 sequence: CASTPLGTEKETQYF. As DNA, the CDR3 is TGTGCCAGCACTCCATTAGGGACAGAGAAAGAGACCCAGTACTTC.